This T cell receptor (beta chain) originates from a study of blood T cell repertoires in COVID-19 (dated by TCRdb to 2019 to 2021). With regard to the full study: The collaborator samples originated in the United States, Italy and Spain and spanned the acute and convalescent phases of COVID-19. Samples were obtained from the ongoing ImmuneRACE study (first 160 participants) and from about 1,300 subjects provided by 6 global collaborators. The repertoires were made available in a free public database intended to serve as a resource for research on the immune response to SARS-CoV-2. Subjects who had been exposed to COVID-19, were actively infected with it, or had recovered from it provided the deeply sampled blood TCRbeta repertoires that made up the dataset. Nearly every sample came with metadata listing a de-identified subject ID, COVID-19 status, age in years and sex. The prospective study material was composed of cDNA or gDNA derived from T cells, B-cell-depleted T cells, or PBMCs. Where available, HLA class I and class II types were taken from metadata supplied by the sample provider and were not determined by assay-based typing. The study at large found these results: The quantity of clinical and demographic metadata differed by source and by participant and was supplied without curation.

Collaborating institutions collected whole blood in K2EDTA tubes following their own protocols. For TCRbeta analysis, collaborator samples were shipped as frozen whole blood, as isolated PBMCs, or as DNA extracted from either sample type. As regards this clone: Its target antigen remains unknown. Base qualities are missing; no much larger clone stands one base away.

TCRbeta CDR3 regions were amplified from genomic DNA using the immunoSEQ Assay, a bias-controlled multiplex PCR. The authors' analysis ran thus. Nucleated cell counts per sample were estimated from amplification of reference gene primers within the assay. To quantify the absolute abundance of each unique TCRbeta CDR3 rearrangement, sequence reads were collapsed and filtered. For each sample, productive Simpson clonality was calculated as the square root of Simpson's diversity index across productive rearrangements. This is the immuneACCESS table as TCRdb keeps it, with only in-frame sequences that have V and J called. A part of the clones is gone; compared with another copy, unresolved V genes explain less than half, and the rest is unexplained. The V and J calls and clone size are taken from that table; D and trimming were inferred from the DNA. For this sample there are 250,000 to 350,000 clones; 75% to 90% appear just once. Under 3.5% of the sample belongs to the ten largest clones.

This TCR was sampled from a woman aged 25 to 45 with active or convalescent COVID-19. Specimen: peripheral blood.

The CDR3 sequence is CASWRQGVHF. The sequenced DNA: TGTGCCAGCTGGAGACAGGGAGTCCACTTT. The chain uses TRBV2 and TRBJ1-6, with 7 bases aligning to TRBD1. V is trimmed back by 8 bases and J by 17 bases, and the junction contains 6 bases that no gene match accounts for. The CDR3 holds 10 amino acids from the cysteine to the phenylalanine. Only the CDR3 portion is preserved as DNA: 30 bases, with reading frame beginning at the first base. Via the germline V gene, CDR1 is SNHLY and CDR2 FYNNEI. The full variable domain, with segments outside the CDR3 supplied by the reference TRBV2 and TRBJ1-6 proteins, appears as EPEVTQTPSHQVTQMGQEVILRCVPISNHLYFYWYRQILGQKVEFLVSFYNNEISEKSEIFDDQFSVERPDGSNFTLKIRSTKLEDSAMYFCASWRQGVHFGNGTRLTVT.